A single sample is the source of the 7 T cell receptor beta chains below, sequenced in a study of T cell responses to AZD1222 COVID-19 vaccine. Using immunoSEQ multiplex PCR, the repertoire was profiled, and TCRdb retains in-frame clones only, with some absent. The sample holds about 110,000 clones; nearly 90% are singletons and the top ten take over 15%. The sample consisted of peripheral blood, taken on day 0 of AZD1222 vaccination. The receptors were gathered from an adult in good health.

The J gene is TRBJ2-7, the V gene TRBV28, with D tentatively TRBD2 (5 bases). Germline CDR1 and CDR2: MDHEN and SYDVKM. CDR3 length: 13 residues. Trimming cost V 5 bases and J 5 bases, with 13 bases left between them. The CDR3 DNA is TGTGCCAGCAGTGAATCACGGCGGGACGAGCAGTACGTC. Its translation is CASSESRRDEQYV.

Only one count was recorded for this clone. The rearrangement joins TRBV6-5 to TRBJ1-1; 8 bases map to TRBD1. CDR3 length equals 13 residues. Germline V gene sequence: CDR1 MNHEY, CDR2 SVGAGI. With V trimmed by 5 bases and J by 6 bases, 5 bases remained unmatched. CDR3 DNA sequence: TGTGCCAGCAGTACCGGGACAGGATCTGAAGCTTTCTTT. This translates into CASSTGTGSEAFF.

This clone appeared a few times. This chain links TRBV28 with TRBJ2-7; D is unclear. The CDR3 has 12 residues. V lost 4 bases, J lost 6 bases, and 10 bases lay in between. Germline CDR1 is MDHEN and CDR2 is SYDVKM. CDR3 sequence (DNA): TGTGCCAGCAGTTCCGGCAGGCTCGAGCAGTACTTC. Translation: CASSSGRLEQYF. The full variable domain, completed using reference TRBV28 and TRBJ2-7, is DVKVTQSSRYLVKRTGEKVFLECVQDMDHENMFWYRQDPGLGLRLIYFSYDVKMKEKGDIPEGYSVSREKKERFSLILESASTNQTSMYLCASSSGRLEQYFGPGTRLTVT.

V gene TRBV21-1 combines with J gene TRBJ1-2; the table names TRBD1, a call not compared with the DNA. TRBV21-1 is deemed a pseudogene. The CDR3 has 16 residues. CDR3 nucleotide sequence: TGTGCCAGCAGCAATGCCCCTACAGGACAGGTGTATGGCTACACCTTC. This encodes CASSNAPTGQVYGYTF.

The chain carries TRBV18 and TRBJ2-1; D is unresolved. This CDR3 comprises 17 residues. V was cut by 2 bases and J by 2 bases, with 16 bases left in between. Germline assignment: CDR1 KGHSH and CDR2 LQKENI. The CDR3 reads CASSPKSGSIPYNEQFF. As DNA, the CDR3 is TGTGCCAGCTCACCAAAGTCAGGCAGTATCCCCTACAATGAGCAGTTCTTC.

The chain carries TRBV10-3 and TRBJ2-7; 8 positions agree with TRBD2. The J segment lost 1 base and the V segment lost 3 bases, leaving 5 bases of the junction unmatched. The CDR3 is 15 amino acids. The germline V gene encodes CDR1 ENHRY and CDR2 SYGVKD. CDR3 sequence reads: CAISEWTGGSYEQYF. The CDR3 DNA reads TGTGCCATCAGTGAATGGACGGGGGGGTCCTACGAGCAGTACTTC.

The chain combines TRBV4-1 with TRBJ1-1, with D possibly being TRBD1 (5 bases). Trimming took 1 base from V and 2 from J, leaving 20 bases between them. The CDR3 is 18 amino acids. CDR1 MGHRA and CDR2 YSYEKL come from the germline V gene. The CDR3 loop reads CASSQGVRGRQINTEAFF. The DNA for the CDR3 is TGCGCCAGCAGCCAAGGGGTTCGGGGCCGACAGATCAACACTGAAGCTTTCTTT.